A selection of T cell receptor beta chains follows, all from one sample in a study of blood T cell repertoires in COVID-19. Clones were read by immunoSEQ multiplex PCR, and TCRdb kept only the in-frame ones, dropping some. The sample lists a few hundred thousand clones, roughly 90% occurring once. The specimen sequenced was peripheral blood. These receptors originate from a woman between 50 and 59 years old with active or convalescent COVID-19. Both conserved end residues are part of each CDR3. The D gene is left open where the match is weak. A clone size is listed for some rows: how often the clone was seen (once, few, many), or a class if it is expanded.

TRBV19	TRBJ1-2	-	-	TGTGCCAGTAGTATAGTCGACAGTCTCCCCTATGGCTACACCTTC	CASSIVDSLPYGYTF
TRBV28	TRBJ2-7	TRBD1	-	TGTGCCAGCGGTCCCGGGACAGGGAGGAGTGAGCAGTACTTC	CASGPGTGRSEQYF
TRBV28	TRBJ2-1	TRBD2	once	TGTGCCAGCAGTGAGTTAGCGGGAGTCGGGAGCTCCTACAATGAGCAGTTCTTC	CASSELAGVGSSYNEQFF
TRBV10-3	TRBJ1-1	-	-	TGTGCCACTCGTAGGACAGAGAACACTGAAGCTTTCTTT	CATRRTENTEAFF
TRBV4-2	TRBJ1-6	-	-	TGTGCCAGCAGCCAAGATTTCGGCGGTTCACCCCTCCACTTT	CASSQDFGGSPLHF
TRBV27	TRBJ2-6	-	-	TGTGCCAGCAGTCCGCGGGACAGAGTTTCTGGGGCCAACGTCCTGACTTTC	CASSPRDRVSGANVLTF
TRBV5-8	TRBJ1-4	-	-	TGTGCCAGCAGCGAACGACAGGCCAAGGGAACTAATGAAAAACTGTTTTTT	CASSERQAKGTNEKLFF
TRBV11-2	TRBJ2-2	TRBD2	-	TGTGCCAGCAGCCCCCCCGGGCTAGCGGCCTCCGGGGAGCTGTTTTTT	CASSPPGLAASGELFF
TRBV19	TRBJ1-1	-	once	TGTGCCAGTAGTATTTCGACAGTGAACACTGAAGCTTTCTTT	CASSISTVNTEAFF
TRBV18	TRBJ2-7	TRBD1	-	TGTGCCAGCTCACCCAATGGACAGGATGTACGGCAGTACTTC	CASSPNGQDVRQYF
TRBV6-2/TRBV6-3	TRBJ2-7	-	-	TGTGCCAGCAGTTTTCCCCAGGGGTCCCACGAGCAGTACTTC	CASSFPQGSHEQYF
TRBV5-1	TRBJ2-7	TRBD1	-	TGCGCCAGCAGCTTTCAACGCTCCGGGACAGGTATCTACGAGCAGTACTTC	CASSFQRSGTGIYEQYF
TRBV4-1	TRBJ1-5	-	once	TGCGCCAGCAGCCCCTCGGAGGGTAGCAATCAGCCCCAGCATTTT	CASSPSEGSNQPQHF
TRBV10-3	TRBJ1-2	-	-	TGTGCCATCAGTGATGGAGGGTTTGACGACTATGGCTACACCTTC	CAISDGGFDDYGYTF
TRBV6-5	TRBJ2-2	TRBD1	few	TGTGCCAGCAGTTACGAGACAGGGGCTTACACCGGGGAGCTGTTTTTT	CASSYETGAYTGELFF
TRBV5-1	TRBJ2-7	-	-	TGCGCCAGCAGCTTGGCGGTTGACAGCCGGGCCTACGAGCAGTACTTC	CASSLAVDSRAYEQYF
TRBV6-5	TRBJ1-1	TRBD1	-	TGTGCCAGCAGGGCTACCGGGACAGGGAAAACTGAAGCTTTCTTT	CASRATGTGKTEAFF
TRBV19	TRBJ2-2	-	few	TGTGCCAGTACCGAGGACACCGGGGAGCTGTTTTTT	CASTEDTGELFF
TRBV13	TRBJ2-2	-	-	TGTGCCAGCAGCTTAGTCTTGAACACCGGGGAGCTGTTTTTT	CASSLVLNTGELFF
TRBV5-1	TRBJ1-1	-	-	TGCGCCAGCAGCCCCGACTGGGCGCGGGGAGAGACTGAAGCTTTCTTT	CASSPDWARGETEAFF
TRBV6-2/TRBV6-3	TRBJ2-5	-	-	TGTGCCAGCAGTTACTTGAACCCACGGCAAGAGACCCAGTACTTC	CASSYLNPRQETQYF
TRBV24-1	TRBJ2-3	-	few	TGTGCCACCAGTGATTCCGGGTTAGGCACAGATACGCAGTATTTT	CATSDSGLGTDTQYF
TRBV30	TRBJ2-7	-	-	TGTGCCTGGAGTGTATCTAGGGGTTGGGTCGAGCAGTACTTC	CAWSVSRGWVEQYF
TRBV5-1	TRBJ2-1	TRBD2	-	TGCGCCAGCAGCTTATTTAGCGGGGGATACAATGAGCAGTTCTTC	CASSLFSGGYNEQFF
TRBV5-8	TRBJ1-2	TRBD1	-	TGTGCCAGCAGCTTCCGGACAGGGGTGTACGGCTACACCTTC	CASSFRTGVYGYTF
TRBV5-6	TRBJ1-5	-	-	TGTGCCAGCAGCTTGGGGGAGGGGGGGCAGCCCCAGCATTTT	CASSLGEGGQPQHF
TRBV29-1	TRBJ2-2	TRBD1	-	TGCAGCGTTAAAACAGGGGCAGTCGGGGAGCTGTTTTTT	CSVKTGAVGELFF
TRBV7-2	TRBJ1-5	-	-	TGTGCCAGCAGCTTAGACGGGTGGGGCAATCAGCCCCAGCATTTT	CASSLDGWGNQPQHF
TRBV7-2	TRBJ2-7	TRBD1	-	TGTGCCAGCGAACTGGCCCCGGGACAGCACTACGAGCAGTACTTC	CASELAPGQHYEQYF
TRBV2	TRBJ1-1	TRBD1	-	TGTGCCAGCAGTGAATGGGGGACAGGGATCCTGAACACTGAAGCTTTCTTT	CASSEWGTGILNTEAFF
TRBV6-5	TRBJ1-4	-	-	TGTGCCAGCAGTTTAGGGGGAGATGAAAAACTGTTTTTT	CASSLGGDEKLFF
TRBV7-9	TRBJ1-1	TRBD1	once	TGTGCCAGCAGCTTGGTTACAGGGGAGACTGAAGCTTTCTTT	CASSLVTGETEAFF
TRBV2	TRBJ1-5	-	many	TGTGCCAGCAGTGTAGCGGCAGGGAGGCTAGATCAGCCCCAGCATTTT	CASSVAAGRLDQPQHF
TRBV11-2	TRBJ2-1	-	-	TGTGCCAGCAGCCCGAGTTATGAGCAGTTCTTC	CASSPSYEQFF
TRBV4-1	TRBJ2-5	-	-	TGCGCCAGCAGCCAAGATGGCCTTTACCAAGAGACCCAGTACTTC	CASSQDGLYQETQYF
TRBV6-2/TRBV6-3	TRBJ1-4	TRBD1	-	TGTGCCAGCAGCTCCGGGACAGGAGCAGAAAAACTGTTTTTT	CASSSGTGAEKLFF
TRBV18	TRBJ1-1	-	few	TGTGCCAGCTCACCACCGATGGGGCTGGCGAACACTGAAGCTTTCTTT	CASSPPMGLANTEAFF
TRBV27	TRBJ1-2	-	-	TGTGCCAGCAGTTTATCGCGGGCGCGGTATGGCTACACCTTC	CASSLSRARYGYTF
TRBV5-1	TRBJ1-1	TRBD1	-	TGCGCCAGCAGCTCCCGACAGGGGAACACTGAAGCTTTCTTT	CASSSRQGNTEAFF
TRBV4-1	TRBJ2-7	-	once	TGCGCCAGCAGCCAAGAACACCTCTACGAGCAGTACTTC	CASSQEHLYEQYF
TRBV5-1	TRBJ2-1	-	-	TGCGCCAGCAGCTTGGACCGGTACAATGAGCAGTTCTTC	CASSLDRYNEQFF
TRBV7-2	TRBJ2-7	TRBD2	-	TGTGCCAGCAGCTTAGAATTTTCAGGACTAGCGGGGGGGGTGTGGTACTTC	CASSLEFSGLAGGVWYF
TRBV19	TRBJ1-1	-	-	TGTGCCAGTAGTATAGAGCAGGGGCGGCCGATGAACACTGAAGCTTTCTTT	CASSIEQGRPMNTEAFF
TRBV7-2	TRBJ1-1	-	-	TGTGCCAGCAGCTTAGGCGGGGCGGGGGCTGAAGCTTTCTTT	CASSLGGAGAEAFF
TRBV10-3	TRBJ1-1	TRBD1	-	TGTGCCATCAGTGTTGACAGGGCTACTGAAGCTTTCTTT	CAISVDRATEAFF